This T cell receptor beta chain comes out of a study of blood T cell repertoires in COVID-19. Study in general: Both acute and convalescent COVID-19 samples were obtained from the United States, Italy and Spain.

In Seattle, patients joined the study during active infection and were tracked longitudinally. Germline assignment: CDR1 SGHNT and CDR2 YYREEE (reference sequence). V lost 0 bases and J lost 0, with 5 bases in between. The CDR3 is 14 amino acids. TCRdb keeps only in-frame clones here, not all; method: immunoSEQ multiplex PCR. This sample carries 150,000 to 200,000 clones, about 86% of them seen once, and the ten largest clones take 9.5% to 12%. The chain carries TRBV5-4 and TRBJ2-3; D might be TRBD2 (5 bases). The origin of this receptor is a woman aged 55 to 70 with COVID-19, enrolled during active disease. Source material: peripheral blood. The CDR3 reads CASSLERSTDTQYF. CDR3 nucleotide sequence: TGTGCCAGCAGCTTGGAGCGGAGCACAGATACGCAGTATTTT.